The next 10 T cell receptor beta chains were all read from a single sample in a study of T cells in women clearing cervical HPV infection. This table comes from immunoSEQ multiplex PCR, and its TCRdb copy is limited to in-frame clones, with some not included. Its clone listing holds about 41,000 clones. The specimen was blood buffy coat. The origin of the receptors is a woman between 18 and 75 years old with a cervical HPV16 infection that either progressed to CIN3+ or cleared (not recorded which).

In regard to this clone: Read coverage stops 3 residues before the CDR3 terminus; the germline J gene supplies the remainder. This chain joins TRBV19 and TRBJ2-5, with TRBD1 as a possible D gene (6 bases). The CDR3 extends over 11 amino acids. Germline V gene lookup returns CDR1 LNHDA and CDR2 SQIVND (reference sequence). The V end lost 8 bases, the J end lost 4 bases, and 8 bases lay between the germline ends. Partial CDR3 DNA: TGTGCCAGTTTAGGGGGAGAGACC. Its protein is CASLGGET. The full CDR3 protein reads CASLGGETQYF.

Turning to this clone: A junction boundary mismatches the germline segment, possibly from a read error. The CDR3 end falls 3 residues outside the read, so it is completed with the germline J gene. The chain is built from TRBV4-1 and TRBJ1-1; maybe TRBD1 (6 bases). CDR1 and CDR2 from the germline V gene are MGHRA and YSYEKL. The CDR3 consists of 16 residues. The CDR3 sequence: CTSSPRPGQPYTEAFF. The part of the CDR3 DNA that was read is TGCACCAGCAGCCCACGTCCAGGACAGCCCTACACTGAA.

The CDR3 here is CASSIASGRAYTGELFF. The part of the CDR3 DNA that was read is TGTGCCAGTAGTATAGCTAGCGGGAGGGCCTACACCGGGGAG. This chain joins TRBV19 and TRBJ2-2, with 12 nucleotides matching TRBD2. The observed sequence ends 3 residues before the CDR3 terminus, with the missing tail filled in from the germline J gene. The CDR3 sequence is 17 residues long. Germline loops: CDR1 LNHDA, CDR2 SQIVND (reference sequence). Losses at the gene ends were 1 base for V and 3 bases for J; bases not matched to a gene: 3.

CDR3 in amino acids: CASSVSSGQGYNEQFF. Partial CDR3 DNA: TGTGCCAGCAGCGTTAGTTCGGGACAGGGTTACAATGAG. The rearrangement uses TRBV9 and TRBJ2-1; 9 bases are shared with TRBD1. Coverage ceases 3 residues before the CDR3 finishes, and the germline J gene fills in the end. Trimming cost V 2 bases and J 4 bases; bases outside gene matches: 7. CDR1 is SGDLS and CDR2 is YYNGEE in the germline V gene. The CDR3 spans 16 residues.

With respect to this clone: The sequence runs out 3 residues before the end of the CDR3; the remainder is reconstructed from the germline J gene. V is TRBV7-2 and J is TRBJ1-1; D ambiguous. The CDR3 loop spans 13 amino acids. The germline V gene encodes CDR1 SGHTA and CDR2 FQGNSA. Deletions cut 4 bases from V and 0 bases from J, with 6 bases between. CDR3 in amino acids: CASSSGMNTEAFF. CDR3 bases read: TGTGCCAGCAGCTCGGGGATGAACACTGAA.

On this clone: The read terminates 3 residues before the CDR3 end, so the remaining end is supplied by the germline J gene. The V call is TRBV6-2 or TRBV6-3, the J call TRBJ1-5; 8 nucleotides match TRBD1. This CDR3 has 16 amino acids. The germline CDR1 and CDR2 sequences are MNHEY and SVGEGT. V lost 5 bases and J lost 4; bases outside the gene matches: 10. This CDR3 reads CASSPGQGSGNQPQHF. The sequenced CDR3 bases are TGTGCCAGCAGTCCCGGACAGGGTTCAGGAAATCAGCCC.

As concerns this clone: The CDR3 end lies 3 residues beyond the end of the read and is filled in from the germline J gene. This chain links TRBV29-1 with TRBJ2-7, with TRBD1 as a possible D gene (6 bases). V gave up 4 bases and J gave up 2 bases, with 15 bases separating them. This CDR3 spans 14 amino acids. Germline values: CDR1 SQVTM, CDR2 ANQGSEA. The CDR3 is CSVVSGTLTYEQYF. The part of the CDR3 DNA that was read is TGCAGCGTTGTCTCGGGGACACTCACCTACGAG.

Regarding this clone: The CDR3 goes on 3 residues after the read ends, and that part is filled in from the germline J gene. The V gene is TRBV20-1, the J gene TRBJ2-2, with a weak D call TRBD1 (5 bases). CDR1 and CDR2 (germline): DFQATT, SNEGSKA (reference sequence). V dropped 4 bases and J dropped 0 bases, with 9 bases sitting between them. There are 14 residues in the CDR3. CDR3 amino acids: CSATDSSNTGELFF. The covered CDR3 bases are TGCAGTGCTACCGACAGTTCGAACACCGGGGAG.

In regard to this clone: With the read ending 3 residues before the CDR3 end, the germline J gene is used to fill in that end. This chain joins TRBV28 and TRBJ1-2, with TRBD1 matching 9 bases. This CDR3 contains 14 residues. Unmatched junction bases numbered 6, after V lost 6 bases and J lost 4 bases. Germline loops: CDR1 MDHEN, CDR2 SYDVKM. The CDR3 loop is CASRATGGGYGYTF. Partial CDR3 DNA: TGTGCCAGCAGGGCAACAGGGGGCGGCTATGGC.

Turning to this clone: The CDR3 end falls 3 residues outside the read, so it is completed with the germline J gene. V is TRBV20-1 and J is TRBJ2-5; TRBD2 agrees at 10 bases. Germline V gives CDR1 DFQATT, CDR2 SNEGSKA (reference sequence). V shed 2 bases, J shed 7 bases, and the junction held 13 bases outside the gene matches. The CDR3 is 16 amino acids. This chain's CDR3 is CSARLAGERLVGTQYF. Partial CDR3 DNA: TGCAGTGCTAGACTAGCGGGAGAAAGGCTGGTGGGGACC.